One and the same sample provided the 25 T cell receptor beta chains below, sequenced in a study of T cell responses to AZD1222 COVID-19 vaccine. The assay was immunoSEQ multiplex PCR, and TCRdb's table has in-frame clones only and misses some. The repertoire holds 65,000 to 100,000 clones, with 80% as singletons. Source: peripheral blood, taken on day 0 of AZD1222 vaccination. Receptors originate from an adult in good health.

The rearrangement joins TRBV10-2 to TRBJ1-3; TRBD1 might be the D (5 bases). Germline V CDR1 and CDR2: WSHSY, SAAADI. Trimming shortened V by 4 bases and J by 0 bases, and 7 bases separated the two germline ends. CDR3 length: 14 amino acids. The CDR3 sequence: CASSVGDSGNTIYF. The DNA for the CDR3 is TGCGCCAGCAGTGTAGGGGACTCTGGAAACACCATATATTTT.

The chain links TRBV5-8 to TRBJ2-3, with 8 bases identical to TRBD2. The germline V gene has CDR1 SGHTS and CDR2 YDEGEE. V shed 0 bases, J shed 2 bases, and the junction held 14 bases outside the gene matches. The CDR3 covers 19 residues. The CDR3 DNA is TGTGCCAGCAGCTTGGTCCCCCTCTTGAGTAGCGGGGTCACAGATACGCAGTATTTT. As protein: CASSLVPLLSSGVTDTQYF. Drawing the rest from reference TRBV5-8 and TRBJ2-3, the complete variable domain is EAGVTQSPTHLIKTRGQQATLRCSPISGHTSVYWYQQALGLGLQFLLWYDEGEERNRGNFPPRFSGRQFPNYSSELNVNALELEDSALYLCASSLVPLLSSGVTDTQYFGPGTRLTVL.

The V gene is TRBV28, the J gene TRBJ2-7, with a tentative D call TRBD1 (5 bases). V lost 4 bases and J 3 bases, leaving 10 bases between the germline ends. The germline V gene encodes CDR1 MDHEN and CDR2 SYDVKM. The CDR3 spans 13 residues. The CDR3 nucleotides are TGTGCCAGCAGTTCCGGACAAAGCTACGAGCAGTACTTC. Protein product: CASSSGQSYEQYF. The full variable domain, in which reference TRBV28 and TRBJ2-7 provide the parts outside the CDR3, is DVKVTQSSRYLVKRTGEKVFLECVQDMDHENMFWYRQDPGLGLRLIYFSYDVKMKEKGDIPEGYSVSREKKERFSLILESASTNQTSMYLCASSSGQSYEQYFGPGTRLTVT.

The CDR3 is CASSAGTVSGNTIYF. CDR3 nucleotides: TGTGCCAGCAGTGCCGGGACAGTCTCTGGAAACACCATATATTTT. The chain is built from TRBV28 and TRBJ1-3; 7 nucleotides align to TRBD1. After removal of 5 bases from V and 0 bases from J, the junction contained 4 bases not matched to a gene. The CDR3 has 15 residues. Germline loops: CDR1 MDHEN, CDR2 SYDVKM.

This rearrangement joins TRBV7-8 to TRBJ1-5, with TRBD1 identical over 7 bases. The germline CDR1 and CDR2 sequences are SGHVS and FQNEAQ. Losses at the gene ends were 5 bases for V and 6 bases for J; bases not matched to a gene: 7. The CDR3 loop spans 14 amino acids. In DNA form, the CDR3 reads TGTGCCAGCAGCCCAGGACAGGCCGCTCAGCCCCAGCATTTT. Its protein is CASSPGQAAQPQHF.

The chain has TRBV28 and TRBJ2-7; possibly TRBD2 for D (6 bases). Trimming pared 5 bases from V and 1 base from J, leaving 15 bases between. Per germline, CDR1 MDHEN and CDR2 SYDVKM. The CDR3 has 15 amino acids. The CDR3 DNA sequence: TGTGCCAGCAGTCCCCCGGGGGACCTATCCTACGAGCAGTACTTC. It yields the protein CASSPPGDLSYEQYF.

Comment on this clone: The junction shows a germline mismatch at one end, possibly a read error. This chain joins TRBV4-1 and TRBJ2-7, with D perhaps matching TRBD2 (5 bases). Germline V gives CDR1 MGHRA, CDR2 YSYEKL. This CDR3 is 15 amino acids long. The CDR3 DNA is TGCGCCAGCAGACAAGGGAGTCTTAGCTCCTACGAGCAGTACTTC. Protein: CASRQGSLSSYEQYF.

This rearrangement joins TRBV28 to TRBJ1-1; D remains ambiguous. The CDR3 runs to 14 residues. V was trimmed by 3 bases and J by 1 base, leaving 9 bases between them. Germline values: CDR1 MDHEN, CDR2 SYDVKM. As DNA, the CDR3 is TGTGCCAGCAGTTTCGCCAGACAGAACACTGAAGCTTTCTTT. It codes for CASSFARQNTEAFF.

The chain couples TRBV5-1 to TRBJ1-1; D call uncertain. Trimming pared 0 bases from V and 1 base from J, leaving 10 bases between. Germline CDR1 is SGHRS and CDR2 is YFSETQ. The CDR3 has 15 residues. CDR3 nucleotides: TGCGCCAGCAGCTTGGCAGGCTCTCAGAACACTGAAGCTTTCTTT. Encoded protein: CASSLAGSQNTEAFF.

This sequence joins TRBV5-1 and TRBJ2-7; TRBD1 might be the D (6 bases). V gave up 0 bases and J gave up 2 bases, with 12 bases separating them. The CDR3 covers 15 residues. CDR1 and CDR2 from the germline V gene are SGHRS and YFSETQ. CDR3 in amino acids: CASSLGQGSAYEQYF. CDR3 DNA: TGCGCCAGCAGCTTGGGGCAGGGGTCAGCCTACGAGCAGTACTTC.

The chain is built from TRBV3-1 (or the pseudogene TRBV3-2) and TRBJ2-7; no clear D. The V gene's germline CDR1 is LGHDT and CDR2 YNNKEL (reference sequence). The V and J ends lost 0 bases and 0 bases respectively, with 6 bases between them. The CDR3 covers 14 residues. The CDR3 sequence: CASSQDAISYEQYF. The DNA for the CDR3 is TGTGCCAGCAGCCAAGACGCAATCTCCTACGAGCAGTACTTC.

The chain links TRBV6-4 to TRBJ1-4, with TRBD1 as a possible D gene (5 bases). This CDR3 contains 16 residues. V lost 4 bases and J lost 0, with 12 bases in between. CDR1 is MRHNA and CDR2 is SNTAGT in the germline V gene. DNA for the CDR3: TGTGCCAGCAGTGCCTTCGACAGTGCAACTAATGAAAAACTGTTTTTT. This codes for CASSAFDSATNEKLFF.

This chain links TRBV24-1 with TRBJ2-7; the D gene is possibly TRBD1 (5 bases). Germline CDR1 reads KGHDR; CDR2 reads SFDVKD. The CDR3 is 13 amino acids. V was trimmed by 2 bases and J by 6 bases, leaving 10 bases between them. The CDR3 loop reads CATSDSRVPEQYF. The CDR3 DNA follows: TGTGCCACCAGTGATTCCAGGGTACCCGAGCAGTACTTC.

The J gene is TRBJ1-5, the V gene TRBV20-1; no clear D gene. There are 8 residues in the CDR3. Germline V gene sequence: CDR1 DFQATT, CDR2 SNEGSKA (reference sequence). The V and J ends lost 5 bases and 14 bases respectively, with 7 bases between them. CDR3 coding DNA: TGCAGTGCTCCACGTAAGCATTTT. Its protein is CSAPRKHF.

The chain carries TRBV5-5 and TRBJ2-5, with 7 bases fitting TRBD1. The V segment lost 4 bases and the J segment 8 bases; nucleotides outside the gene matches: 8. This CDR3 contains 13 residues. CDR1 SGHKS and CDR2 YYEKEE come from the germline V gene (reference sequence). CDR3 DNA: TGTGCCAGCAGCCATACGGGACAGCTCACCCAGTACTTC. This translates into CASSHTGQLTQYF.

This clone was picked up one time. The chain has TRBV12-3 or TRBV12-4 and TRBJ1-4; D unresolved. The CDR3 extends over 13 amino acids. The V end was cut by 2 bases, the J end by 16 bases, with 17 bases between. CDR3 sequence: CASSLKSGSAPFF. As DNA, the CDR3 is TGTGCCAGCAGTTTAAAGTCAGGCAGCGCACCGTTTTTT.

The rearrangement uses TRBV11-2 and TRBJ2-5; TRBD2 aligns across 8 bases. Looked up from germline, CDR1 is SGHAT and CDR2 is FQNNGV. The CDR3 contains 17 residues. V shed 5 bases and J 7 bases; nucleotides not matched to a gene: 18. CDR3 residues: CASSLGGTSGVFGTQYF. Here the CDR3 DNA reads TGTGCCAGCAGCCTAGGAGGAACTAGCGGAGTTTTCGGGACCCAGTACTTC.

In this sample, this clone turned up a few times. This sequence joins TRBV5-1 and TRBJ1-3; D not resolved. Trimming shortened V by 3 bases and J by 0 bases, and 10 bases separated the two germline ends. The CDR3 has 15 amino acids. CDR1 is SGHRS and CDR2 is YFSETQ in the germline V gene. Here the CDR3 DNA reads TGCGCCAGCAGCTGGAATAAAAGCTCTGGAAACACCATATATTTT. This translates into CASSWNKSSGNTIYF.

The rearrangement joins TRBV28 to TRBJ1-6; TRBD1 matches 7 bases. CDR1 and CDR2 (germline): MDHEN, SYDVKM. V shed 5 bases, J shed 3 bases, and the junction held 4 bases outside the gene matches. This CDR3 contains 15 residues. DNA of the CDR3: TGTGCCAGCAGTCCAAGGGACAGCTATAATTCACCCCTCCACTTT. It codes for CASSPRDSYNSPLHF.

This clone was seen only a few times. The CDR3 loop is CASSAGQAPYEQYF. The CDR3 bases are TGCGCCAGCAGCGCCGGACAGGCCCCCTACGAGCAGTACTTC. The V and J genes are TRBV5-1 and TRBJ2-7, with 7 bases that match TRBD1. V lost 4 bases to trimming and J lost 2 bases; unmatched junction nucleotides: 6. The CDR3 runs to 14 residues. Germline V gene lookup returns CDR1 SGHRS and CDR2 YFSETQ.

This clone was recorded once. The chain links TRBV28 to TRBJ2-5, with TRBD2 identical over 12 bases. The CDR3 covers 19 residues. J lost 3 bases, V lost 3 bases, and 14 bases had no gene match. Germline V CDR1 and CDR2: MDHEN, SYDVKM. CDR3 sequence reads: CASSFASGGAVGSEETQYF. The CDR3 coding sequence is TGTGCCAGCAGTTTCGCTAGCGGGGGGGCGGTCGGAAGTGAAGAGACCCAGTACTTC.

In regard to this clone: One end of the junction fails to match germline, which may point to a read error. The CDR3: CASNLGTGGVEQYF. In DNA, the CDR3 is TGTGCCAGCAACTTAGGGACTGGGGGCGTGGAGCAGTACTTC. J is TRBJ2-7 and V is TRBV7-2; D is possibly TRBD1 or TRBD2 (6 bases each). Germline V gene sequence: CDR1 SGHTA, CDR2 FQGNSA. The CDR3 length is 14 residues.

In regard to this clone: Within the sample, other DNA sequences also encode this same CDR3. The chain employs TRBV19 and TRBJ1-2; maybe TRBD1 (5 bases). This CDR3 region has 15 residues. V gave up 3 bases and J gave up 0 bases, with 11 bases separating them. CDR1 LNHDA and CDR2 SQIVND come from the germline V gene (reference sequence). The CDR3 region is CASSMEGRPNYGYTF. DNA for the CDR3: TGTGCCAGTAGTATGGAGGGACGACCTAACTATGGCTACACCTTC.

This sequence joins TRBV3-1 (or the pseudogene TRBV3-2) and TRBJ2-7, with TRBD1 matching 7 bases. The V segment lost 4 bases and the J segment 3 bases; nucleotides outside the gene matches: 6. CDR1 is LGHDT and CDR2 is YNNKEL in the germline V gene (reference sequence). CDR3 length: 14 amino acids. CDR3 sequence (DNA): TGTGCCAGCAGCCTGGGACAGATCGGCTACGAGCAGTACTTC. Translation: CASSLGQIGYEQYF.

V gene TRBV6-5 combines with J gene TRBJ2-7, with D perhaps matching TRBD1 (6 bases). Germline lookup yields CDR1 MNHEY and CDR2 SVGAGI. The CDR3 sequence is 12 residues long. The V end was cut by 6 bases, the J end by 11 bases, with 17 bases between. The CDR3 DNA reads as TGTGCCAGCAGATCCGGGACACCTCAAGAGTACTTC. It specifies CASRSGTPQEYF.